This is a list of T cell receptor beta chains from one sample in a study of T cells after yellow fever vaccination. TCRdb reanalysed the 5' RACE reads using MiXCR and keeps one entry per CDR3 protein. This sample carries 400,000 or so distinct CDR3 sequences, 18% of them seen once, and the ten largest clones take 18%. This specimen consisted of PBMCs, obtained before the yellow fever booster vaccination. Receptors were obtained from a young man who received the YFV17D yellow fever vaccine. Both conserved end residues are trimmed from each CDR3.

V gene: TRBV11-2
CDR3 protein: ASSLGAGQGDNEQF

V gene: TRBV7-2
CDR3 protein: ASSLTQLGQGGYGT

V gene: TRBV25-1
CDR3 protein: ASRTGMETQY

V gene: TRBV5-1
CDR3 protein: ASTSVPSSYNEQF

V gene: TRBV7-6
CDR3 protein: ASSNRQGPLETQY

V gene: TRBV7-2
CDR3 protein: ASSLEDPRTGELF

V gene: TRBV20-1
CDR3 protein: SAQGGTGAAAF

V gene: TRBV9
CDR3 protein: ASSSRASSYNEQF

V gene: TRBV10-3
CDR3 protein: AISERGDTDTQY

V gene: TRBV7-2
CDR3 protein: ASSLPLNYGYT

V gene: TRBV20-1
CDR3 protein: SASGTSIETQY

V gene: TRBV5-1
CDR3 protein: ASSIGTSGDEQY

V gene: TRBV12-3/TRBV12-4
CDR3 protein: ASSGGTSGTDTQY

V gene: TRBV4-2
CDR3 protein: ASSLQGSRNTEAF

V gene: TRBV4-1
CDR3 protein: ASSRTGRFSNQPQH

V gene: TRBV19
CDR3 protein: ASSVGRGAMNTEAF

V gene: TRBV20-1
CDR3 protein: SARDVSNTGELF

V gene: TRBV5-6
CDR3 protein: ASSLALRNEQF

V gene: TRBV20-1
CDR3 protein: SAPLLAGGQETQY

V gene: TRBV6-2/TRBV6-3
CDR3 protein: ASSSNPQGYEQY

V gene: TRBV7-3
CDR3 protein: ASSLTRGDYGYT

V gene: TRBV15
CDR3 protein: ATSRDAQEEQY

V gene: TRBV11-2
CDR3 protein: ASSPALDVAGELF

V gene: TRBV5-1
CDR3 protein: ASSLAIRNYGYT

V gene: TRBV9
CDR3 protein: ASSAQVGETQY

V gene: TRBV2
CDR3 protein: ASSEGPGGAYNYGYT

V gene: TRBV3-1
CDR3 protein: ASSQGQLLGYT

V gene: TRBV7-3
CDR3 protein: ASSLYGGGGAEAF